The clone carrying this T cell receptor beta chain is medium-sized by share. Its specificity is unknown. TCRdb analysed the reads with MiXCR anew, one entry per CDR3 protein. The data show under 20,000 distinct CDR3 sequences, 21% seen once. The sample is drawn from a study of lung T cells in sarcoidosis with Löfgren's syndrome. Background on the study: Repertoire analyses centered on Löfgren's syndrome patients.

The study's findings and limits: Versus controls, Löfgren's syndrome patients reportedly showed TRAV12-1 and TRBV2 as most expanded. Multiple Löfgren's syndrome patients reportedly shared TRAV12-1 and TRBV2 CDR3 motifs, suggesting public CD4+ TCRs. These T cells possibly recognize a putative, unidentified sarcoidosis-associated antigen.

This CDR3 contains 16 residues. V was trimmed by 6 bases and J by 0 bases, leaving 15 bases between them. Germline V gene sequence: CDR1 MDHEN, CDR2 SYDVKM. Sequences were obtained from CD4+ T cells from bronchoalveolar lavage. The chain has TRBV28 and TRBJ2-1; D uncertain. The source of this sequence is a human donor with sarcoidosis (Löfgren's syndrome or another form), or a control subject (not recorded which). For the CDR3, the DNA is TGTGCCAGCAGCTCACTGGGGTCAAGCTCCTACAATGAGCAGTTCTTC. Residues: CASSSLGSSSYNEQFF.